Listed below are T cell receptor beta chains from one sample, sequenced in a study of regulatory T cells in long-lasting Graves disease. TCRdb used MiXCR to reprocess the multiplex PCR reads, holding one entry per CDR3 protein. The sample lists roughly 400,000 distinct CDR3 sequences, less than 25% occurring once. The sample consisted of peripheral blood mononuclear cells (PBMCs), taken when the disease was refractory, from a patient treated with antithyroid drugs. These TCRs come from a female donor with Graves disease. The CDR3 runs from the conserved cysteine through the conserved F or W. The D gene is left open where the match is weak. Clone size is shown for a subset of rows, as once, few, many or a class of expanded clone.

j_call | cdr3_length | v_call | d_call | clone_size | cdr3_aa | cdr3_nt
TRBJ2-2 | 16 | TRBV20-1 | TRBD2 | - | CSARKLAGGPAGELFF | TGCAGTGCTAGGAAACTAGCGGGAGGGCCGGCCGGGGAGCTGTTTTTT
TRBJ1-4 | 14 | TRBV28 | - | many | CASSLFPRDEKLFF | TGTGCCAGCAGTTTATTCCCCCGAGATGAAAAACTGTTTTTT
TRBJ2-7 | 14 | TRBV13 | - | - | CASSFRDITYEQYF | TGTGCCAGCAGCTTCCGAGACATAACCTACGAGCAGTACTTC
TRBJ2-2 | 15 | TRBV12-3/TRBV12-4 | - | few | CASSLYNRPAGELFF | TGTGCCAGCAGTTTATATAATCGGCCAGCCGGGGAGCTGTTTTTT
TRBJ1-5 | 14 | TRBV28 | - | many | CASSQGWDNQPQHF | TGTGCCAGCAGTCAGGGGTGGGACAATCAGCCCCAGCATTTT
TRBJ1-5 | 14 | TRBV6-2/TRBV6-3 | TRBD1 | - | CATWTGRDNQPQHF | TGTGCCACATGGACAGGTCGGGACAATCAGCCCCAGCATTTT
TRBJ1-2 | 13 | TRBV5-6 | - | - | CASTFTANYGYTF | TGTGCCAGCACCTTCACTGCGAACTATGGCTACACCTTC
TRBJ1-3 | 16 | TRBV3-1 | - | once | CASSQVSPRTGNTIYF | TGTGCCAGCAGCCAAGTATCCCCCAGGACTGGAAACACCATATATTTT
TRBJ1-4 | 15 | TRBV30 | - | many | CAWSNSGTVDEKLFF | TGTGCCTGGAGTAACTCCGGGACGGTTGATGAAAAACTGTTTTTT
TRBJ1-1 | 12 | TRBV5-6 | - | - | CASSRTATEAFF | TGTGCCAGCAGCCGGACGGCAACTGAAGCTTTCTTT
TRBJ2-1 | 16 | TRBV20-1 | TRBD2 | - | CSAINPQAGEGNEQFF | TGCAGTGCTATCAACCCCCAGGCGGGAGAGGGAAATGAGCAGTTCTTC
TRBJ1-1 | 14 | TRBV6-1 | TRBD1 | many | CASRRTGADTEAFF | TGTGCCAGCAGAAGGACAGGGGCGGACACTGAAGCTTTCTTT
TRBJ2-7 | 12 | TRBV6-2/TRBV6-3 | TRBD2 | - | CASSYVSGIRLF | TGTGCCAGCAGTTACGTTAGCGGGATTCGCCTATTC
TRBJ1-1 | 15 | TRBV4-1 | TRBD1 | - | CASSLLTGGDTEAFF | TGCGCCAGCAGCCTCCTGACAGGGGGGGACACTGAAGCTTTCTTT
TRBJ2-2 | 13 | TRBV11-2 | - | many | CASSFLYTGELFF | TGTGCCAGCAGCTTTTTATATACCGGGGAGCTGTTTTTT
TRBJ2-3 | 15 | TRBV2 | TRBD2 | - | CASSLLAGVADTQYF | TGTGCCAGCAGTCTCCTAGCGGGAGTAGCAGATACGCAGTATTTT
TRBJ2-5 | 15 | TRBV5-1 | - | once | CASSLGGAMEETQYF | TGCGCCAGCAGCTTGGGGGGGGCGATGGAGGAGACCCAGTACTTC
TRBJ2-6 | 15 | TRBV12-3/TRBV12-4 | - | many | CASSLAGRGANVLTF | TGTGCCAGCAGTTTAGCCGGGAGAGGGGCCAACGTCCTGACTTTC
TRBJ1-5 | 17 | TRBV20-1 | TRBD1 | - | CSAQGGQFRFSNQPQHF | TGCAGTGCCCAGGGGGGACAGTTTAGATTTAGCAATCAGCCCCAGCATTTT
TRBJ2-7 | 11 | TRBV12-3/TRBV12-4 | TRBD2 | many | CASGGGYEQYF | TGTGCCAGCGGGGGGGGCTACGAGCAGTACTTC
TRBJ1-1 | 13 | TRBV20-1 | - | few | CSASSQRATEAFF | TGCAGTGCTTCCTCTCAGAGGGCCACTGAAGCTTTCTTT
TRBJ2-2 | 15 | TRBV27 | - | - | CASSLQGSFTGELFF | TGTGCCAGCAGTTTACAGGGGTCGTTCACCGGGGAGCTGTTTTTT
TRBJ1-2 | 13 | TRBV12-3/TRBV12-4 | - | many | CASSSWDVESYTF | TGTGCCAGCAGTTCTTGGGACGTCGAAAGCTACACCTTC
TRBJ1-1 | 13 | TRBV7-9 | TRBD1 | - | CASSFNRDSEAFF | TGTGCCAGCAGCTTTAACAGGGACAGTGAAGCTTTCTTT